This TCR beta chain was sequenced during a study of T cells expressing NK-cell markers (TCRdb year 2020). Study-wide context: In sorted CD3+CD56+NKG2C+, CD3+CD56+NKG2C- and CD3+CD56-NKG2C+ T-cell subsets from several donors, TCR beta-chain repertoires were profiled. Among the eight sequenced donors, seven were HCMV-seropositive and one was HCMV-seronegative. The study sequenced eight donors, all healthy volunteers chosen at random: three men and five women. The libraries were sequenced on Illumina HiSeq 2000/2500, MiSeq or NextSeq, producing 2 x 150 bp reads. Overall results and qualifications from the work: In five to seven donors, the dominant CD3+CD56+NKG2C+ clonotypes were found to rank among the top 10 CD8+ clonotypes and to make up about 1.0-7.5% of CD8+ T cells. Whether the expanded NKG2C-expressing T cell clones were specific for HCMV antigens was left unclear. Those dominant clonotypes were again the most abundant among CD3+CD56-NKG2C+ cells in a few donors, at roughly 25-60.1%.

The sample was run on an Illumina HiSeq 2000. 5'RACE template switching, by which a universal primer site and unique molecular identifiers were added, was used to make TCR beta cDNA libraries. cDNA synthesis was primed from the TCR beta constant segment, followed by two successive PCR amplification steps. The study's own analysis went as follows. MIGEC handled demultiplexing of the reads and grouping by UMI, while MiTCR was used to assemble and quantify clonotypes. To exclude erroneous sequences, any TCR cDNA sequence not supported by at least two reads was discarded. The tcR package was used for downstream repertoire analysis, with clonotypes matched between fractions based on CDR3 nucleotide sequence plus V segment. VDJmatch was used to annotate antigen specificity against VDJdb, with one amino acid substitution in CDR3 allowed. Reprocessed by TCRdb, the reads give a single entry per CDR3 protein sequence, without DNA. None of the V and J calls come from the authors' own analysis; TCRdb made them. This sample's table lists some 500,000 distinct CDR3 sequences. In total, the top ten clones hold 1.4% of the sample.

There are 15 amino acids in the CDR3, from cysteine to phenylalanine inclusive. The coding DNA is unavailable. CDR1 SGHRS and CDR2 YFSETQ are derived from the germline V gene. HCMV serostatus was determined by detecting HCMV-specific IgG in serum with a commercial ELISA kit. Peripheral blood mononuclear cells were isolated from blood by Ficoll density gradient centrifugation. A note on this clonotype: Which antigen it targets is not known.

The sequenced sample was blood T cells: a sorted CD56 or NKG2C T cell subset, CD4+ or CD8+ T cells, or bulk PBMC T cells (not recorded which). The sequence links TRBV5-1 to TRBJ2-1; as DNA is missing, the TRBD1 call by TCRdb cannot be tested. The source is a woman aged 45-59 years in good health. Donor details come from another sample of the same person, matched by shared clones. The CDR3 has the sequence CASSPRRDRVHEQFF.